These T cell receptor beta chains were read from a single sample in a study of cytomegalovirus exposure and HLA in healthy donors. Assay used: immunoSEQ multiplex PCR; TCRdb lists only in-frame clones, some missing. This table has approximately 110,000 clones, approximately 80% appearing once. The sequencing input was PBMCs. The receptors derive from a middle-aged woman in good health and CMV-seropositive. The CDR3 runs from the conserved cysteine through the conserved F or W. A D gene is named only where the DNA matches it firmly. For some rows the clone size is stated as once, few or many, or as a class when expanded; others skip it.

size	V	D	J	DNA	CDR3
.	TRBV7-3	TRBD2	TRBJ2-3	TGTGCCAGCAGCTATAGCGGGATCAGCGGGGATACGCAGTATTTT	CASSYSGISGDTQYF
.	TRBV19	TRBD1	TRBJ2-2	TGTGCCAGTAGTAGCCGGGACAGGGGAAACGGGGAGCTGTTTTTT	CASSSRDRGNGELFF
.	TRBV5-6	TRBD2	TRBJ2-7	TGTGCCAGCAGCCTAGCGGGAGTAGAGGAGCAGTACTTC	CASSLAGVEEQYF
few	TRBV11-2	TRBD2	TRBJ2-5	TGTGCCAGCAGCCTGATACTAGCGGGAGGGCAAATAGAAGAGACCCAGTACTTC	CASSLILAGGQIEETQYF
few	TRBV28	.	TRBJ2-2	TGTGCCACTGCGGGCCGGGTTAGGGGAGGTAACGGGGAGCTGTTTTTT	CATAGRVRGGNGELFF
.	TRBV29-1	TRBD1	TRBJ2-3	TGCAGCGTTCCTCAGGGGGCCAATCAAGGAGATACGCAGTATTTT	CSVPQGANQGDTQYF
.	TRBV28	TRBD1	TRBJ2-1	TGTGCCAGCAGGGAGGGACAGGGGAAAGGTGCCTCCTACAATGAGCAGTTCTTC	CASREGQGKGASYNEQFF
.	TRBV28	TRBD2	TRBJ2-1	TGTGCCAGCAGTCCAGCGGGAGGTTCCTACAATGAGCAGTTCTTC	CASSPAGGSYNEQFF
.	TRBV30	TRBD1	TRBJ1-6	TGTGCCTGGAGTTCGGGACAGAGGCGATCACCCCTCCACTTT	CAWSSGQRRSPLHF
few	TRBV5-1	.	TRBJ1-1	TGCGCCAGCAGCTCCCGACAGCGGAACACTGAAGCTTTCTTT	CASSSRQRNTEAFF
.	TRBV5-3	.	TRBJ1-4	TGTGCCAGAAGCCCCGTAGAGGCTGCTAATGAAAAACTGTTTTTT	CARSPVEAANEKLFF
.	TRBV6-1	TRBD2	TRBJ2-1	TGTGCCAGCAGTAAAGCTAGCGGGGGGAGCTCCTACAATGAGCAGTTCTTC	CASSKASGGSSYNEQFF
.	TRBV6-5	.	TRBJ1-5	TGTGCCAGCAGCGTACAGGGATTTGTAGGCCAGCCCCAGCATTTT	CASSVQGFVGQPQHF
.	TRBV2	TRBD2	TRBJ2-7	TGTGCCAGCAGTATCTCCTTACTAGCGGGGTCCTACGAGCAGTACTTC	CASSISLLAGSYEQYF
.	TRBV5-1	TRBD2	TRBJ2-1	TGCGCCAGCGAGCGGGGCGGGACCTACAATGAGCAGTTCTTC	CASERGGTYNEQFF
.	TRBV5-1	TRBD1	TRBJ1-4	TGCGCCAGCAGCTTGGGAGGACAGGGGTTTCTTAATGAAAAACTGTTTTTT	CASSLGGQGFLNEKLFF
.	TRBV10-3	TRBD1	TRBJ1-1	TGTGCCATCAGCGGACAGGGGATGAACACTGAAGCTTTCTTT	CAISGQGMNTEAFF
.	TRBV18	TRBD1	TRBJ2-1	TGTGCCAGCTCACGCGGACAGGGGGGATCCTACAATGAGCAGTTCTTC	CASSRGQGGSYNEQFF
.	TRBV10-1	TRBD1	TRBJ2-7	TGCGCCAGCAGTTTGGACAGGACCAGAGGAGAGCAGTACTTC	CASSLDRTRGEQYF
.	TRBV29-1	.	TRBJ2-7	TGCAGCGTTGATTGGGGGCGCCCCTTTGGGGAGCAGTACTTC	CSVDWGRPFGEQYF
.	TRBV7-3	TRBD2	TRBJ2-5	TGTGCCAGCAGCCTCGGGGGAGGGCCAGAGACCCAGTACTTC	CASSLGGGPETQYF
few	TRBV5-6	.	TRBJ2-1	TGTGCCAGCAGCCTCGCGGCCTCTTACAATGAGCAGTTCTTC	CASSLAASYNEQFF
.	TRBV11-2	TRBD2	TRBJ2-3	TGTGCCAGCAGCTTATGGGGAGGGGAAGATACGCAGTATTTT	CASSLWGGEDTQYF
.	TRBV2	TRBD2	TRBJ2-2	TGTGCCAGCAAGGGGACTAGCTCTTCCGGGACCGGGGAGCTGTTTTTT	CASKGTSSSGTGELFF
.	TRBV5-1	TRBD2	TRBJ2-1	TGCGCCAGCAGCTCCCTAGCGGGAGGTTTGAAAAATGAGCAGTTCTTC	CASSSLAGGLKNEQFF
.	TRBV7-9	.	TRBJ1-2	TGTGCCAGCAGCTTAGATACGGGGGGGGATTATGGCTACACCTTC	CASSLDTGGDYGYTF
medium-sized	TRBV27	.	TRBJ1-3	TGTGCCATCCAGACATGCTCGGCCAGGGAAGGAAACACCATATATTTT	CAIQTCSAREGNTIYF
.	TRBV7-8	.	TRBJ1-2	TGTGCCAGCAGCTTAGCCCCAAGAGTCAACTATGGCTACACCTTC	CASSLAPRVNYGYTF
.	TRBV6-5	.	TRBJ2-3	TGTGCCAGCAGTTTGGAACAGTACACAGATACGCAGTATTTT	CASSLEQYTDTQYF
.	TRBV5-1	TRBD2	TRBJ2-1	TGCGCCAGCACTCCCGTAGCGGGAGCGTACAATGAGCAGTTCTTC	CASTPVAGAYNEQFF
.	TRBV5-1	.	TRBJ2-7	TGCGCCAGCAGCTCGGGAGACCGACCCTACGAGCAGTACTTC	CASSSGDRPYEQYF
.	TRBV28	TRBD1	TRBJ1-1	TGTGCCAGCAGCCTCCGGGACAGGCCGTCCACTGAAGCTTTCTTT	CASSLRDRPSTEAFF
.	TRBV6-5	.	TRBJ1-1	TGTGCCAGCAGTCTTTACGGTCCTAACACTGAAGCTTTCTTT	CASSLYGPNTEAFF
once	TRBV25-1	.	TRBJ1-5	TGTGCCAGCAGTGAGGAAACTGACCTTAGCAATCAGCCCCGGCATTTT	CASSEETDLSNQPRHF
once	TRBV7-2	.	TRBJ2-7	TGTGCCAGCAGCCCCCCCCGAGGGGGTTTCTCCTACGAGCAGTACTTC	CASSPPRGGFSYEQYF
few	TRBV9	TRBD1	TRBJ2-1	TGTGCCAGCAGCGGGGCCCACAGGGGCCTTTACAATGAGCAGTTCTTC	CASSGAHRGLYNEQFF
.	TRBV7-8	.	TRBJ1-1	TGTGCCAGCAGCTCCTCCGTTGGTGGATGGGGGGGGGATGAAGCTTTCTTT	CASSSSVGGWGGDEAFF
.	TRBV28	TRBD2	TRBJ2-7	TGTGCCAGCAGTTGGCTAGCGGGAGGTACAAGATACGAGCAGTACTTC	CASSWLAGGTRYEQYF
.	TRBV28	TRBD1	TRBJ1-1	TGTGCCAGCAGTTCGACCGGGACAGGGGGCAATGCTTTCTTT	CASSSTGTGGNAFF
.	TRBV5-1	TRBD2	TRBJ2-2	TGCGCCAGCAGCTTTATGAGCGGGAAAAGCACCGGGGAGCTGTTTTTT	CASSFMSGKSTGELFF
.	TRBV7-9	.	TRBJ1-2	TGTGCCAGCAGCTTTGGACAGAGTAACTATGGCTACACCTTC	CASSFGQSNYGYTF